This TCR beta chain was profiled in a study of blood T cells in healthy people across ages. A sample-barcoded 5' primer and a J-beta primer mix were used in a second PCR of roughly 6 to 12 cycles. Each of the samples gave a minimum of 2.5 million paired-end reads that contained CDR3. From the 5' RACE reads, TCRdb called clonotypes with MiXCR, one entry per CDR3 protein. The data hold 600,000 or so distinct CDR3 sequences, with about 30% observed a single time. Study results and caveats: TCR beta diversity correlated strongly with naive T cell percentage. More naive CD4+ cells and higher diversity marked long-lived donors relative to aged donors.

The ends lost 4 bases at V and 2 bases at J; junction bases unmatched: 11. CDR1 is MNHEY and CDR2 is SVGAGI in the germline V gene. The CDR3 is made up of 16 amino acids. In its sample, this clonotype was seen many times. Its cognate antigen is unknown. The TCR sequence derives from a woman older than 75 in good health. The J gene is TRBJ2-7, the V gene TRBV6-5; 7 nucleotides line up with TRBD1. The specimen was blood. CDR3: CASSSYTGTVAYEQYF. The CDR3 DNA reads as TGTGCCAGCAGTTCCTATACCGGGACAGTTGCCTACGAGCAGTACTTC.